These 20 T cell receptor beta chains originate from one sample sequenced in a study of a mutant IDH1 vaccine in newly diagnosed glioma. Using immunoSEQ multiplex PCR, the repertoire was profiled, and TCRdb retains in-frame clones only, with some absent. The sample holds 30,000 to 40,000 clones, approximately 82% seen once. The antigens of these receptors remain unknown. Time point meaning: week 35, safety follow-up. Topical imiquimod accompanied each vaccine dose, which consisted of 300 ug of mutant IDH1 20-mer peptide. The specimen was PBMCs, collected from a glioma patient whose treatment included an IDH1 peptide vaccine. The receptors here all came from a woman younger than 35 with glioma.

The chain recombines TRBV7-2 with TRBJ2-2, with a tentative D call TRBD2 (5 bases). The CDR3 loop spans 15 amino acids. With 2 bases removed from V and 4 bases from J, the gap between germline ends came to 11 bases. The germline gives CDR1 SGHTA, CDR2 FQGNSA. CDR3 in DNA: TGTGCCAGCAGCTTAAGTAGGGCGGGCACCGGGGAGCTGTTTTTT. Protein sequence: CASSLSRAGTGELFF.

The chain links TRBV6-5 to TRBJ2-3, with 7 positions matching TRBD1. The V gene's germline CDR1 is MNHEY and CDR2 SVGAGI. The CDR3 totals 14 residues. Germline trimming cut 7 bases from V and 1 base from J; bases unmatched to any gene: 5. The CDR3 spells CASKITGGTDTQYF. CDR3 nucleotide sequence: TGTGCCAGCAAGATAACAGGGGGCACAGATACGCAGTATTTT.

The CDR3 DNA sequence: TGTGCCACAGGACAGGGGGTCGCTGGAAACACCATATATTTT. Translated: CATGQGVAGNTIYF. This chain connects TRBV10-3 to TRBJ1-3, with TRBD1 identical over 10 bases. V dropped 10 bases and J dropped 2; count of bases not matched to a gene: 5. The CDR3 spans 14 residues. Per germline, CDR1 ENHRY and CDR2 SYGVKD.

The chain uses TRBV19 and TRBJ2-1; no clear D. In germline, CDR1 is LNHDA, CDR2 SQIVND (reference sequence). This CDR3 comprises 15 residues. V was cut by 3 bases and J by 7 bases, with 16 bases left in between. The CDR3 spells CASSMMGSFWNEQFF. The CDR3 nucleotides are TGTGCCAGTAGTATGATGGGCAGCTTTTGGAATGAGCAGTTCTTC.

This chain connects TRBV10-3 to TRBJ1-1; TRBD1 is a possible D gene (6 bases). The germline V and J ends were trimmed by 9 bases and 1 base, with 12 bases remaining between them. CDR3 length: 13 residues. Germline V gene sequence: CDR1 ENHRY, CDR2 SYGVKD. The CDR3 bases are TGTGCCATGGCCGGGGGGGCGAACACTGAAGCTTTCTTT. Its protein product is CAMAGGANTEAFF.

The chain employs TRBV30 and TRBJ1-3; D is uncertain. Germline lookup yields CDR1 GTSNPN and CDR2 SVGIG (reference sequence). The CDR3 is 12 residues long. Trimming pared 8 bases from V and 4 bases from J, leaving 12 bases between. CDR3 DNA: TGTGCCGGAACGTACGAAGGAAACACCATATATTTT. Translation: CAGTYEGNTIYF.

The CDR3 bases are TGCGCCAGCAGCCCCCGGCTACAGGGGGCATTGGGAGATACGCAGTATTTT. Translated: CASSPRLQGALGDTQYF. The chain carries TRBV4-1 and TRBJ2-3; 9 bases are shared with TRBD1. V was pared by 4 bases and J by 5 bases, with 13 bases of the junction left unmatched. The CDR3 has 17 residues. Per the germline V gene, CDR1 is MGHRA and CDR2 is YSYEKL.

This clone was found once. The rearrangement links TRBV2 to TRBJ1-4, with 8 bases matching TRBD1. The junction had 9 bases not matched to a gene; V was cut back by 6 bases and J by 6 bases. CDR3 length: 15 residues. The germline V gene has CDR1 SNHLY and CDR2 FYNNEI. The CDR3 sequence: CASRPRDRLDEKLFF. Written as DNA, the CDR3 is TGTGCCAGCAGGCCCCGGGACAGGCTGGATGAAAAACTGTTTTTT.

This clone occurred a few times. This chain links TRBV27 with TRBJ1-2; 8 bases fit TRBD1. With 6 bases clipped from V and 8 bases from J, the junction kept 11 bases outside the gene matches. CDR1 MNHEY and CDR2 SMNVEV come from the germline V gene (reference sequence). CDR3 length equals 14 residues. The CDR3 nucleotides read TGTGCCAGCAGCCTCTCCCAGGGGGCGGGAGGCTACACCTTC. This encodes CASSLSQGAGGYTF.

This CDR3 reads CASSDLGQAKNIQYF. In nucleotides, the CDR3 is TGTGCCAGCAGTGATTTGGGGCAGGCTAAAAACATTCAGTACTTC. The rearrangement links TRBV6-1 to TRBJ2-4; possible D gene TRBD1, 5 bases. The CDR3 is 15 residues long. The V gene lost 3 bases and the J gene lost 4 bases, with 13 bases spanning the gap. Germline assignment: CDR1 MNHNS and CDR2 SASEGT.

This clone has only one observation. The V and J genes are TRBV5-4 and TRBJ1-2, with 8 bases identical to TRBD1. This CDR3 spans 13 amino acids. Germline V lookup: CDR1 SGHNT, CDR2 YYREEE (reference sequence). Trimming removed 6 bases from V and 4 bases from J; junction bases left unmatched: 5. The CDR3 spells CASTTDRGYGYTF. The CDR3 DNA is TGTGCCAGCACTACTGACAGGGGCTATGGCTACACCTTC. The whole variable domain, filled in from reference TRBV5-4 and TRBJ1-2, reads ETGVTQSPTHLIKTRGQQVTLRCSSQSGHNTVSWYQQALGQGPQFIFQYYREEENGRGNFPPRFSGLQFPNYSSELNVNALELDDSALYLCASTTDRGYGYTFGSGTRLTVV.

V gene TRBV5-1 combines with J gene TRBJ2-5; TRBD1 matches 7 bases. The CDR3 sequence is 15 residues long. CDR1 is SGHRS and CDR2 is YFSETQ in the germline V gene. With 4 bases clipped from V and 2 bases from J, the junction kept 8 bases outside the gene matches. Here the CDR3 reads CASSVIQGPQETQYF. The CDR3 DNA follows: TGCGCCAGCAGCGTTATACAGGGGCCGCAAGAGACCCAGTACTTC.

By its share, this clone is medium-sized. The DNA for the CDR3 is TGTGCCAGCAGCTTGGACAGGGGCATGTCGCGTCAGCCCCAGCATTTT. Protein sequence: CASSLDRGMSRQPQHF. The rearrangement links TRBV5-8 to TRBJ1-5, with TRBD1 matching over 7 bases. Germline loops: CDR1 SGHTS, CDR2 YDEGEE. V lost 0 bases, J lost 6 bases, and 9 bases stayed unmatched. The CDR3 loop spans 16 amino acids.

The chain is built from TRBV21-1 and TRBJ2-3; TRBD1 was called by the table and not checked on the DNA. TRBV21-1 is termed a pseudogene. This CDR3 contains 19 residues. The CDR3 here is CASSKPFLVQGGGTDTQYF. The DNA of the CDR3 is TGTGCCAGCAGCAAACCCTTCTTGGTTCAGGGGGGAGGCACAGATACGCAGTATTTT.

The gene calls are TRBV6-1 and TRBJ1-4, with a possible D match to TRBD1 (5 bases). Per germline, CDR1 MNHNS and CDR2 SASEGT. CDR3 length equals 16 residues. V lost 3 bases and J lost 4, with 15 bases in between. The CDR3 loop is CASSDLGRRNNEKLFF. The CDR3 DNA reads TGTGCCAGCAGTGACTTGGGACGTCGGAATAATGAAAAACTGTTTTTT.

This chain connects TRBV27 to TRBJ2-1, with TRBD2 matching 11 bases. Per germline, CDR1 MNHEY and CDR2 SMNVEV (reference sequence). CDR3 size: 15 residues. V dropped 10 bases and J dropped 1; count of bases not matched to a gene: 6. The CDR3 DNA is TGTGCCAACACTAGCGGGAGTTCGTCCTACAATGAGCAGTTCTTC. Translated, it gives CANTSGSSSYNEQFF.

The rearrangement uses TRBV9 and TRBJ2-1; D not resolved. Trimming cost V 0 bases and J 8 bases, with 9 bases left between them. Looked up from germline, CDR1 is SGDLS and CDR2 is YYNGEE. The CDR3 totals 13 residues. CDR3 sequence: CASSVAREDEQFF. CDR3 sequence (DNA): TGTGCCAGCAGCGTAGCACGAGAGGATGAGCAGTTCTTC. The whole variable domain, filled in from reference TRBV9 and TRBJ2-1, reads DSGVTQTPKHLITATGQRVTLRCSPRSGDLSVYWYQQSLDQGLQFLIQYYNGEERAKGNILERFSAQQFPDLHSELNLSSLELGDSALYFCASSVAREDEQFFGPGTRLTVL.

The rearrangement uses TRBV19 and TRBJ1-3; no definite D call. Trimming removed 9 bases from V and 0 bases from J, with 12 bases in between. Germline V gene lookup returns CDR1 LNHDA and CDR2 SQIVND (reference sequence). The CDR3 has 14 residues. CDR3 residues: CASNLRSSGNTIYF. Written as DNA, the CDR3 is TGTGCCAGCAATCTGAGGAGCTCTGGAAACACCATATATTTT.

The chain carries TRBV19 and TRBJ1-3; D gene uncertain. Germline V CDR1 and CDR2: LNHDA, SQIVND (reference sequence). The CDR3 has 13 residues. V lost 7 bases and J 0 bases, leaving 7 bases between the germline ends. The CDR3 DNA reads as TGTGCCAGTACGGGGTTCTCTGGAAACACCATATATTTT. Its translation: CASTGFSGNTIYF.

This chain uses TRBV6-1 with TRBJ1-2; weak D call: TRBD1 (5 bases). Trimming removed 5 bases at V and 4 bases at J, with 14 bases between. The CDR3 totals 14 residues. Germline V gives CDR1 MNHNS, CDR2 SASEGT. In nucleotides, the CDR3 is TGTGCCAGCAGTTTTCTGGGTAGGGGCTATGGCTACACCTTC. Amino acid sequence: CASSFLGRGYGYTF.